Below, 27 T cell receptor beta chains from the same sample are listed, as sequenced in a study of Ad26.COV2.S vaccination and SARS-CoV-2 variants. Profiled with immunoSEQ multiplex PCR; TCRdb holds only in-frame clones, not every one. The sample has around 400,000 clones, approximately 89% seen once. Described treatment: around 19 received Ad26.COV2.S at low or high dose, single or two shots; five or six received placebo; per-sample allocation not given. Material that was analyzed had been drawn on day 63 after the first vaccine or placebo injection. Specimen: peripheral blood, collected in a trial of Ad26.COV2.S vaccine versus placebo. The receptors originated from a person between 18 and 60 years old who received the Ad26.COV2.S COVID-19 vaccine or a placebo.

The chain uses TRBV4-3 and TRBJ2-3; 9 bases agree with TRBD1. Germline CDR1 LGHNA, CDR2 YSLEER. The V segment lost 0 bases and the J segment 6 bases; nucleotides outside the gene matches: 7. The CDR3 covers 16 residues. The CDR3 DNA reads TGCGCCAGCAGCCAAGATTTCAGGGACAGGGATGATACGCAGTATTTT. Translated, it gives CASSQDFRDRDDTQYF.

The CDR3 region is CASSLGPQGYGYTF. The CDR3 region has the DNA TGTGCCAGCAGCCTAGGGCCCCAGGGGTATGGCTACACCTTC. The chain combines TRBV11-2 with TRBJ1-2; a possible D gene is TRBD1 (6 bases). V was clipped by 5 bases and J by 5 bases, with 15 bases between them. This CDR3 spans 14 amino acids. Germline CDR1 reads SGHAT; CDR2 reads FQNNGV.

The CDR3: CASSQTGRVTEAFF. CDR3 nucleotide sequence: TGTGCCAGTAGCCAGACAGGGAGGGTCACTGAAGCTTTCTTT. The J gene is TRBJ1-1, the V gene TRBV19, with 7 nucleotides matching TRBD1. The germline V gene has CDR1 LNHDA and CDR2 SQIVND (reference sequence). The CDR3 spans 14 residues. V lost 6 bases to trimming and J lost 4 bases; unmatched junction nucleotides: 8.

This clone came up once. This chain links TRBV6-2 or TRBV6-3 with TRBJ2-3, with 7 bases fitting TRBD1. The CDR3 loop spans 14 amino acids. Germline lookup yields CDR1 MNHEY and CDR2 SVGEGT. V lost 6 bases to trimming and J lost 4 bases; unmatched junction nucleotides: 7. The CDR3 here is CASSRDSGSDTQYF. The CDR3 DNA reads TGTGCCAGCAGCAGGGACAGTGGTTCAGATACGCAGTATTTT.

As DNA, the CDR3 is TGTGCCAGCAGTTTATCGCCTAGCGGGACGTACGAGCAGTACTTC. It codes for CASSLSPSGTYEQYF. The V gene is TRBV27, the J gene TRBJ2-7; 9 nucleotides match TRBD2. The V gene's germline CDR1 is MNHEY and CDR2 SMNVEV (reference sequence). The CDR3 is 15 residues long. V was clipped by 0 bases and J by 4 bases; unmatched bases: 4.

The CDR3: CASIQGQHNYGYTF. CDR3 DNA: TGTGCCAGCATTCAGGGACAGCATAACTATGGCTACACCTTC. The J gene is TRBJ1-2, the V gene TRBV2; 7 bases agree with TRBD1. J lost 1 base, V lost 7 bases, and 6 bases had no gene match. CDR3 length: 14 residues. CDR1 and CDR2 (germline): SNHLY, FYNNEI.

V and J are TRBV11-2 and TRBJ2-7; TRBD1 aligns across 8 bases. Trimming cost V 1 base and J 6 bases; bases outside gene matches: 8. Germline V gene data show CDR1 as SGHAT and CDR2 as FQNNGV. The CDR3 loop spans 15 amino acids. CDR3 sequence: CASSLAGAGGREQYF. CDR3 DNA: TGTGCCAGCAGCTTAGCCGGGGCAGGGGGCCGCGAGCAGTACTTC.

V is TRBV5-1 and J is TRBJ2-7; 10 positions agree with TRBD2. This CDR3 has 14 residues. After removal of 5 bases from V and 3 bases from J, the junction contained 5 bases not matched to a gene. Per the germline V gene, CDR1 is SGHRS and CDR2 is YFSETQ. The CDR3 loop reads CASRRRTSGYEQYF. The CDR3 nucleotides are TGCGCCAGCAGGAGGAGGACTAGCGGCTACGAGCAGTACTTC.

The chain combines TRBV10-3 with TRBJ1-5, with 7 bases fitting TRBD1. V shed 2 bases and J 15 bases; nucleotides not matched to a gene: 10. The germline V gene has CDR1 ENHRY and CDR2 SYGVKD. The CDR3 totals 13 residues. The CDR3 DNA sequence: TGTGCCATCAGTGAGGTACCGGAGGGGGCGCGGCATTTT. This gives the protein CAISEVPEGARHF.

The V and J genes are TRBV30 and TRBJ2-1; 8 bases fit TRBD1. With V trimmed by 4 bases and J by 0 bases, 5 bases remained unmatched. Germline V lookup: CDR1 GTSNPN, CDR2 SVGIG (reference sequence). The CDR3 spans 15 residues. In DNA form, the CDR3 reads TGTGCCTGGACTGGACAGGGCATCTCCTACAATGAGCAGTTCTTC. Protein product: CAWTGQGISYNEQFF.

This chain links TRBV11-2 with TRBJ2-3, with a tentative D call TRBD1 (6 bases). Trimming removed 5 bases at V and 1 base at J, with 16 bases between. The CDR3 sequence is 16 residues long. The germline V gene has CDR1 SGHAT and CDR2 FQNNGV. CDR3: CASSPDRSGGTDTQYF. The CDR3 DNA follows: TGTGCCAGCAGCCCTGACAGGTCTGGAGGCACAGATACGCAGTATTTT.

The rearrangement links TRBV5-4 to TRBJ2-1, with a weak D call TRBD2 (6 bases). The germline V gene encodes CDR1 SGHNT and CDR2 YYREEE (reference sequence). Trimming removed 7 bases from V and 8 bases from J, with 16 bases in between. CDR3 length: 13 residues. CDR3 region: CASSGGIGDEQFF. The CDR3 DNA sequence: TGTGCCAGCTCGGGCGGGATTGGAGATGAGCAGTTCTTC. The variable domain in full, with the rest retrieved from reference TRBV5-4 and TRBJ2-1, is ETGVTQSPTHLIKTRGQQVTLRCSSQSGHNTVSWYQQALGQGPQFIFQYYREEENGRGNFPPRFSGLQFPNYSSELNVNALELDDSALYLCASSGGIGDEQFFGPGTRLTVL.

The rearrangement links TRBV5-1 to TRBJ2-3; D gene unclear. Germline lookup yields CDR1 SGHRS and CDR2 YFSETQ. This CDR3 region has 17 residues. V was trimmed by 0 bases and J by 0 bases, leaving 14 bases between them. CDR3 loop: CASSLAPGGLSTDTQYF. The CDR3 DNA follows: TGCGCCAGCAGCTTGGCCCCTGGTGGGCTTAGCACAGATACGCAGTATTTT.

In nucleotides, the CDR3 is TGTGCCAGCAGCTCGACTAGCGGGAGGAGCTACAATGAGCAGTTCTTC. Its translation is CASSSTSGRSYNEQFF. This chain joins TRBV7-2 and TRBJ2-1, with TRBD2 identical over 13 bases. Germline-derived CDR1 and CDR2 are SGHTA and FQGNSA. The CDR3 has 16 residues. After removal of 4 bases from V and 3 bases from J, the junction contained 3 bases not matched to a gene.

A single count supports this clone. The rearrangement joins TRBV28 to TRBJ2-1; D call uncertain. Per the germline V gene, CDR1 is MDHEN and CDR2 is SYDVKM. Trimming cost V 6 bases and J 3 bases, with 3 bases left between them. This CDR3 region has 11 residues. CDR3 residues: CASRNYNEQFF. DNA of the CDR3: TGTGCCAGCAGGAACTACAATGAGCAGTTCTTC.

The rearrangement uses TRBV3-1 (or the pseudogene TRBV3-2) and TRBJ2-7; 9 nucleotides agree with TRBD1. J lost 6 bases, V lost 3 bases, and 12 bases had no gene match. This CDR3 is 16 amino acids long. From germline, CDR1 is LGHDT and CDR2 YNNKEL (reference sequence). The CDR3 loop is CASSQAQGAAPSEQYF. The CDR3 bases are TGTGCCAGCAGCCAGGCACAGGGGGCTGCGCCCTCCGAGCAGTACTTC.

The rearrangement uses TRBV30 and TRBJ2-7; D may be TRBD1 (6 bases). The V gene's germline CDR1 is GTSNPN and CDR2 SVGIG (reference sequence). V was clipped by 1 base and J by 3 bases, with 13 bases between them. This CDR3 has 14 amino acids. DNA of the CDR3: TGTGCCTGGAGTGAGACAGGAGGCAGCTACGAGCAGTACTTC. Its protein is CAWSETGGSYEQYF.

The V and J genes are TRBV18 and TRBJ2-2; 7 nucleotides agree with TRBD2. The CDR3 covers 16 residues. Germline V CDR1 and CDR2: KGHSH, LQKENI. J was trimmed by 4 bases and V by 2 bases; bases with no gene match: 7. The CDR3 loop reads CASSPSLADVTGELFF. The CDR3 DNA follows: TGTGCCAGCTCACCAAGCCTAGCGGATGTCACCGGGGAGCTGTTTTTT.

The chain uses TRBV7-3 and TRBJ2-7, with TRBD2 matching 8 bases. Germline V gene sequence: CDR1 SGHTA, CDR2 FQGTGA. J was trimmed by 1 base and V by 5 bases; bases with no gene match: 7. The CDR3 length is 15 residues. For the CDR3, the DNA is TGTGCCAGCAGCCCCTCTAGCGGGTCTTCCTACGAGCAGTACTTC. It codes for CASSPSSGSSYEQYF.

CDR3 DNA sequence: TGCGCCAGCAGCCTAACTAGCGGGAGTCGTGGTTCCGGTCCAGATACGCAGTATTTT. Amino acid sequence: CASSLTSGSRGSGPDTQYF. V usage is TRBV4-1 and J usage is TRBJ2-3; 11 bases are a match to TRBD2. The V gene's germline CDR1 is MGHRA and CDR2 YSYEKL. V gave up 4 bases and J gave up 4 bases; unmatched junction bases: 16. The CDR3 has 19 residues.

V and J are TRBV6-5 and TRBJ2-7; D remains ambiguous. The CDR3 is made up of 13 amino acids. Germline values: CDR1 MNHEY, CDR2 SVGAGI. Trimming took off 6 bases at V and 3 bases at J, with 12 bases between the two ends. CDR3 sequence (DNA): TGTGCCAGCAGCGCCACTCCTTACTACGAGCAGTACTTC. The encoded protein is CASSATPYYEQYF.

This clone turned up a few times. The CDR3 region is CASRYTGLGQPQHF. DNA for the CDR3: TGTGCCAGCAGATATACAGGGTTGGGTCAGCCCCAGCATTTT. V is TRBV28 and J is TRBJ1-5, with D possibly matching TRBD1 (6 bases). The V gene's germline CDR1 is MDHEN and CDR2 SYDVKM. The CDR3 contains 14 residues. V lost 6 bases, J lost 6 bases, and 15 bases lay in between.

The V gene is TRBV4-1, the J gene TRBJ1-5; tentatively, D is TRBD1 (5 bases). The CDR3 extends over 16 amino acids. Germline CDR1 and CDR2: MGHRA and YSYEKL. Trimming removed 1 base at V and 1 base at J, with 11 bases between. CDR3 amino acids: CASSQVADKSNQPQHF. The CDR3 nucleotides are TGCGCCAGCAGCCAAGTGGCGGACAAAAGCAATCAGCCCCAGCATTTT.

CDR3: CASSPGRLLNPNEKLFF. In nucleotides, the CDR3 is TGTGCCAGCAGCCCCGGTAGACTTTTAAACCCCAATGAAAAACTGTTTTTT. The genes are TRBV14 and TRBJ1-4, with D uncertain. From germline, CDR1 is SGHDN and CDR2 FVKESK. Trimming took 4 bases from V and 5 from J, leaving 20 bases between them. This CDR3 contains 17 residues.

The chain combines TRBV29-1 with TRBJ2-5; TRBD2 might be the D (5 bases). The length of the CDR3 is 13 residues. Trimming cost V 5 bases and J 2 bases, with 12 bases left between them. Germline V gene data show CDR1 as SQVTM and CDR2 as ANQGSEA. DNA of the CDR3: TGCAGCGTTTTGTGGGAGAGACAAGAGACCCAGTACTTC. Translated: CSVLWERQETQYF.

The CDR3 is CASSLGGIGQFF. The CDR3 DNA follows: TGCGCCAGCAGCTTGGGCGGGATTGGGCAGTTCTTC. The chain carries TRBV5-1 and TRBJ2-1, with D perhaps TRBD2 (6 bases). This CDR3 spans 12 amino acids. V dropped 0 bases and J dropped 12 bases, with 10 bases sitting between them. Germline V CDR1 and CDR2: SGHRS, YFSETQ.

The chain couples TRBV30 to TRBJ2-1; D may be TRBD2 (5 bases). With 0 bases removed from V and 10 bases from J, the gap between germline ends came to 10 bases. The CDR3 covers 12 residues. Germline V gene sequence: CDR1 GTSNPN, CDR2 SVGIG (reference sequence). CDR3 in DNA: TGTGCCTGGAGTGTGGGGTGGGAGGAGCAGTTCTTC. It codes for CAWSVGWEEQFF. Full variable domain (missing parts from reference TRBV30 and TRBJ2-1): SQTIHQWPATLVQPVGSPLSLECTVEGTSNPNLYWYRQAAGRGLQLLFYSVGIGQISSEVPQNLSASRPQDRQFILSSKKLLLSDSGFYLCAWSVGWEEQFFGPGTRLTVL.